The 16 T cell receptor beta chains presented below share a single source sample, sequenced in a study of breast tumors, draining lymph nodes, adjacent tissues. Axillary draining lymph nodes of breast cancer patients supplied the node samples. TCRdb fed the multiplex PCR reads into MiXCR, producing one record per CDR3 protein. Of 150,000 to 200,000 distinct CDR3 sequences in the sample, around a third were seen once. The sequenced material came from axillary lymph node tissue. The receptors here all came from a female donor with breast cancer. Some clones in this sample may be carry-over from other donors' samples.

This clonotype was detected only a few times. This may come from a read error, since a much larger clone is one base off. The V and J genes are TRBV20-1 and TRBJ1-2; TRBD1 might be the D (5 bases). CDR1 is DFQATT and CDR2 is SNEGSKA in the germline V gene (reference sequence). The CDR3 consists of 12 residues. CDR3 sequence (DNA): TGCAGTGCTCTCAGGGAGTCCTATGGCTCCACCTTC. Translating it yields CSALRESYGSTF.

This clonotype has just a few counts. The CDR3 here is CASSSGLSARAGGELFF. DNA of the CDR3: TGTGCCAGCAGCTCTGGGCTTAGCGCGAGGGCTGGCGGGGAGCTGTTTTTT. The genes are TRBV11-2 and TRBJ2-2; D is perhaps TRBD2 (5 bases). The germline CDR1 and CDR2 sequences are SGHAT and FQNNGV. This CDR3 contains 17 residues. The V gene lost 4 bases and the J gene lost 7 bases, with 22 bases spanning the gap.

Here the CDR3 reads CASSARRPSRYEQYF. CDR3 in DNA: TGTGCCAGCAGTGCTAGACGCCCCTCCCGCTACGAGCAGTACTTC. This rearrangement joins TRBV2 to TRBJ2-7; D is unresolved. Deletions cut 4 bases from V and 3 bases from J, with 16 bases between. The CDR3 has 15 residues. CDR1 is SNHLY, CDR2 FYNNEI, per germline. The whole variable domain, filled in from reference TRBV2 and TRBJ2-7, reads EPEVTQTPSHQVTQMGQEVILRCVPISNHLYFYWYRQILGQKVEFLVSFYNNEISEKSEIFDDQFSVERPDGSNFTLKIRSTKLEDSAMYFCASSARRPSRYEQYFGPGTRLTVT.

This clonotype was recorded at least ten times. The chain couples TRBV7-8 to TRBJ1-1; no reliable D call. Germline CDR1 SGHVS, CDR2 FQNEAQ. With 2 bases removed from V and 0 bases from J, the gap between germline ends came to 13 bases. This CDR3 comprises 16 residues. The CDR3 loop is CASSLPGRTLNTEAFF. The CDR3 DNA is TGTGCCAGCAGCTTACCCGGCCGGACTCTGAACACTGAAGCTTTCTTT.

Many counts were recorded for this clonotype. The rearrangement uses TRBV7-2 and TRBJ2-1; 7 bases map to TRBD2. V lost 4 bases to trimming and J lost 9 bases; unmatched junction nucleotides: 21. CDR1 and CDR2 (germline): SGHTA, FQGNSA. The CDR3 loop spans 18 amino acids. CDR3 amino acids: CASSSQTTYFGRSGEQFF. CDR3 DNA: TGTGCCAGCAGCTCCCAAACAACCTACTTCGGGAGGAGCGGTGAGCAGTTCTTC. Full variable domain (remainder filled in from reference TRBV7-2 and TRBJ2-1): GAGVSQSPSNKVTEKGKDVELRCDPISGHTALYWYRQSLGQGLEFLIYFQGNSAPDKSGLPSDRFSAERTGGSVSTLTIQRTQQEDSAVYLCASSSQTTYFGRSGEQFFGPGTRLTVL.

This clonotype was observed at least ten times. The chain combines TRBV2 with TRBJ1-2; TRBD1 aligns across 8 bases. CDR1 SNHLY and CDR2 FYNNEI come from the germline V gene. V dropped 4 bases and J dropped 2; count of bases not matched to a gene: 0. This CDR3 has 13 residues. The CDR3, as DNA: TGTGCCAGCAGTGGGGACAGGAACTATGGCTACACCTTC. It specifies CASSGDRNYGYTF.

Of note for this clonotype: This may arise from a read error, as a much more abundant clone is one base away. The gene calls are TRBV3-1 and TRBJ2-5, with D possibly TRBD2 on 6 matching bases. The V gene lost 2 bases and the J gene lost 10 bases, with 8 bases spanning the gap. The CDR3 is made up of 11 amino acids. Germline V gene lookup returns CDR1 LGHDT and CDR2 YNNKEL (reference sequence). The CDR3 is CASSQQEGQYF. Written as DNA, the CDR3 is TGTGCCAGCAGCCAACAGGAGGGCCAGTACTTC.

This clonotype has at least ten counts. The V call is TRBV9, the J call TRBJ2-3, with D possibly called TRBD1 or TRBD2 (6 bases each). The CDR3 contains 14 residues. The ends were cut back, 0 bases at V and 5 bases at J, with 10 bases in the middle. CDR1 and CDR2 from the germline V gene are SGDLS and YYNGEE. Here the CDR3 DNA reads TGTGCCAGCAGCGTAGATGCGGGACAAGATACGCAGTATTTT. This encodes CASSVDAGQDTQYF.

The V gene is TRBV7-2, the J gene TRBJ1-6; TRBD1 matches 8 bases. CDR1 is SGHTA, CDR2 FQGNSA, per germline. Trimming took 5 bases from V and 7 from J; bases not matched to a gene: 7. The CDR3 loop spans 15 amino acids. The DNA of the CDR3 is TGTGCCAGCAGCCCCCCCCGGACAGGGAATTCACCCCTCCACTTT. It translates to CASSPPRTGNSPLHF.

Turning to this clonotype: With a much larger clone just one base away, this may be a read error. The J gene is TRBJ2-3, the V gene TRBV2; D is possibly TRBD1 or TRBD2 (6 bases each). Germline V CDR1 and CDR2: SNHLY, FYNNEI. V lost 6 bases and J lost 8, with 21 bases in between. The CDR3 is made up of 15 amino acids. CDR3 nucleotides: TGTGCCAGCAGGTACTCGGGGGCACCTCGAGGTACGCAGTATTTT. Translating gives CASRYSGAPRGTQYF.

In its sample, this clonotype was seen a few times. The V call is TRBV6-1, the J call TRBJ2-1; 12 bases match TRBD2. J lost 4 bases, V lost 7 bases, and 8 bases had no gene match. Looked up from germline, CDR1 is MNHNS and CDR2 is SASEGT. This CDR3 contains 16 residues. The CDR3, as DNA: TGTGCCAGCAAGTTAGCTAGCGGGGGGGCGTACAATGAGCAGTTCTTC. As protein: CASKLASGGAYNEQFF.

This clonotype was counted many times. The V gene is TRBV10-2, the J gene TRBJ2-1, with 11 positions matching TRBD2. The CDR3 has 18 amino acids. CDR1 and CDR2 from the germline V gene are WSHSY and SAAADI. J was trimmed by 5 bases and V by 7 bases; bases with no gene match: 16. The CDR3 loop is CASTGASGRPKNDNEQFF. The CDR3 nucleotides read TGCGCCAGCACGGGGGCTAGCGGGAGGCCCAAGAATGACAATGAGCAGTTCTTC.

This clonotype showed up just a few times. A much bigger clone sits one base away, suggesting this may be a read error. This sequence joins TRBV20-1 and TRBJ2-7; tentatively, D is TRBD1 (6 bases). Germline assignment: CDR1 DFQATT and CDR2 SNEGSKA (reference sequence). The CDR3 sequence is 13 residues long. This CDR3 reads CNARTQGRGEQYF. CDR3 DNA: TGCAATGCTAGAACTCAGGGGAGAGGAGAGCAGTACTTC.

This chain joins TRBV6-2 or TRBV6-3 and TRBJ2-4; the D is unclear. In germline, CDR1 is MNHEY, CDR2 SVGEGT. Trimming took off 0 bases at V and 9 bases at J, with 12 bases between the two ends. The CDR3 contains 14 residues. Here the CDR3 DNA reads TGTGCCAGCAGTTACTCCCTGGACCGGCGCATTCAGTACTTC. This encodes CASSYSLDRRIQYF.

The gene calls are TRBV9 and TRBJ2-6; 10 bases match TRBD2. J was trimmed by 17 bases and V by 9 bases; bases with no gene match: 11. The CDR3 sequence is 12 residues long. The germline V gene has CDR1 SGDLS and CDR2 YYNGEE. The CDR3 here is CAIGKGTSELTF. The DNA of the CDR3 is TGTGCCATCGGGAAAGGGACTAGCGAATTGACTTTC.

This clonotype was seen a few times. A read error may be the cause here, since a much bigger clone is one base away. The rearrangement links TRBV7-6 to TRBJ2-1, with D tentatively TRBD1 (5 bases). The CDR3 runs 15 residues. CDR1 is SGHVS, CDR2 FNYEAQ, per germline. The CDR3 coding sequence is TGTGCCAGCAGCTTAAGGTCAGGGTGGTACAATGAGCAGCTCTTC. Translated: CASSLRSGWYNEQLF. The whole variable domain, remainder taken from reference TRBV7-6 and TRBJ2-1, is GAGVSQSPRYKVTKRGQDVALRCDPISGHVSLYWYRQALGQGPEFLTYFNYEAQQDKSGLPNDRFSAERPEGSISTLTIQRTEQRDSAMYRCASSLRSGWYNEQLFGPGTRLTVL.